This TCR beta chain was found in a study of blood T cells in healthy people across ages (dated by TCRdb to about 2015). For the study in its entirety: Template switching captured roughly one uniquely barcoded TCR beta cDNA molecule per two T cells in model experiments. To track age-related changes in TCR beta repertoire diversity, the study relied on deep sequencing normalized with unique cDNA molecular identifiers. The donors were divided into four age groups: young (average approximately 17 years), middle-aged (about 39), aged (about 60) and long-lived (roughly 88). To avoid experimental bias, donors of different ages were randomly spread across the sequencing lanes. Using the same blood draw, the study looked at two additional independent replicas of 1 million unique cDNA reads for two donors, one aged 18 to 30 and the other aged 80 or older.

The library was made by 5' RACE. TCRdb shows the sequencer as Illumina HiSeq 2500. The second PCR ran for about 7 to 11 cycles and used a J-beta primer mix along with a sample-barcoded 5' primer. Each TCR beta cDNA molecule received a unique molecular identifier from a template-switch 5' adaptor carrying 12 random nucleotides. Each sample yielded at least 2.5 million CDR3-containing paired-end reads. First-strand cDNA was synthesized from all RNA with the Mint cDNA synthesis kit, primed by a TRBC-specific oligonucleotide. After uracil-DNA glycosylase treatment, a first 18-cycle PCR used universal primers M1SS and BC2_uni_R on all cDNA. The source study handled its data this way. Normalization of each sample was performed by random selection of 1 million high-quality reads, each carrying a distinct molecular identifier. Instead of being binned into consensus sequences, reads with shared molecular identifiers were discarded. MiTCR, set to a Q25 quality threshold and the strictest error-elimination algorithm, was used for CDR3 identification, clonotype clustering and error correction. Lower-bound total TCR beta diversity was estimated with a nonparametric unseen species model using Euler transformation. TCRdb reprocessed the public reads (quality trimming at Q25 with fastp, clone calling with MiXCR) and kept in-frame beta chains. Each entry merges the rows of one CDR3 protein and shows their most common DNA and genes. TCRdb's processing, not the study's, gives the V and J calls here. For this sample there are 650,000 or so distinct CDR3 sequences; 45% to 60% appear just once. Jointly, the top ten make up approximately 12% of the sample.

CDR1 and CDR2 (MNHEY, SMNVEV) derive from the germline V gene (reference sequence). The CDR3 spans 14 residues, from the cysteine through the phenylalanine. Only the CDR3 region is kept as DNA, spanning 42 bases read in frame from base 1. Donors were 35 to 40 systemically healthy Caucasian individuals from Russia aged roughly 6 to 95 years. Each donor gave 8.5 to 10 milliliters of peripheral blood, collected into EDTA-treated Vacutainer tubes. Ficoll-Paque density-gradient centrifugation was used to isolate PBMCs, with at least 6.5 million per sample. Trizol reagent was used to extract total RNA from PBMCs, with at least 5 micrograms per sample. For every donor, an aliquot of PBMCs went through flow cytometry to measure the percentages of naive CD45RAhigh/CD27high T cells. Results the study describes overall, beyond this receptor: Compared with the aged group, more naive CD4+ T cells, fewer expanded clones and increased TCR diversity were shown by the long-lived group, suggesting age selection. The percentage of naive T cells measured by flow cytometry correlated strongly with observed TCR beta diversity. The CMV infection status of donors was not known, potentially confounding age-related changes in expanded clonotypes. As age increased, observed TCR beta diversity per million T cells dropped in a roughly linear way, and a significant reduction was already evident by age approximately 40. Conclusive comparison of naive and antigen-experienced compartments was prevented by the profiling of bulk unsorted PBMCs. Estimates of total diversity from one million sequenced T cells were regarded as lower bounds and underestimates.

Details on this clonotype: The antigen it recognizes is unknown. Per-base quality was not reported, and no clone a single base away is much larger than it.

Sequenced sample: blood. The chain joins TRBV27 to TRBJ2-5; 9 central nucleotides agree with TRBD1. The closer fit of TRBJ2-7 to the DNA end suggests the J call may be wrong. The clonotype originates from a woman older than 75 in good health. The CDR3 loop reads CASRNRGRIYEQYF. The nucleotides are TGTGCCAGCAGGAACAGGGGGCGAATTTACGAGCAGTACTTC.